This is a list of T cell receptor beta chains from one sample in a study of CD8 T cells in Susac syndrome. TCRdb reprocessed the immunoSEQ multiplex PCR reads with MiXCR, giving one entry per CDR3 protein. The table shows almost 450,000 distinct CDR3 sequences, with around 85% occurring only once. Material: CD8+ T cells from PBMCs. The receptors shown here come from a human donor with multiple sclerosis. Each CDR3 is given with its conserved first and last residue. The order of the fields is clone size, D gene, J gene, V gene, CDR3 protein, CDR3 DNA. A D gene is named only where the DNA matches it firmly. Clone size is stated in some rows and not others, as once, few, many or a class when expanded.

clone_size: .
d_call: TRBD1
j_call: TRBJ2-3
v_call: TRBV6-5
cdr3_aa: CASSYEGGQGDPDTQYF
cdr3_nt: TGTGCCAGCAGTTACGAAGGGGGACAGGGAGATCCAGATACGCAGTATTTT

clone_size: .
d_call: TRBD2
j_call: TRBJ2-5
v_call: TRBV2
cdr3_aa: CATRAGGYGETQYF
cdr3_nt: TGTGCCACCCGAGCGGGGGGTTACGGGGAGACCCAGTACTTC

clone_size: once
d_call: .
j_call: TRBJ2-1
v_call: TRBV28
cdr3_aa: CASSLSAETEQFF
cdr3_nt: TGTGCCAGCAGTTTGTCCGCAGAAACTGAGCAGTTCTTC

clone_size: .
d_call: .
j_call: TRBJ1-2
v_call: TRBV29-1
cdr3_aa: CSVPQGFGYTF
cdr3_nt: TGCAGCGTTCCCCAGGGGTTTGGCTACACCTTC

clone_size: .
d_call: .
j_call: TRBJ1-2
v_call: TRBV7-9
cdr3_aa: CASSSPGHMYGYTF
cdr3_nt: TGTGCCAGCAGCTCGCCGGGGCACATGTATGGCTACACCTTC

clone_size: .
d_call: TRBD2
j_call: TRBJ2-1
v_call: TRBV5-1
cdr3_aa: CASSWTSGVNEQFF
cdr3_nt: TGCGCCAGCAGCTGGACTAGCGGGGTAAATGAGCAGTTCTTC

clone_size: .
d_call: .
j_call: TRBJ1-5
v_call: TRBV4-1
cdr3_aa: CASSQDQGGLYQPQHF
cdr3_nt: TGCGCCAGCAGCCAAGATCAAGGGGGACTGTACCAGCCCCAGCATTTT

clone_size: .
d_call: TRBD1
j_call: TRBJ1-1
v_call: TRBV15
cdr3_aa: CATSSSNRGQSILFTEAFF
cdr3_nt: TGTGCCACCAGCTCCTCAAACAGGGGGCAATCAATTTTGTTCACTGAAGCTTTCTTT

clone_size: once
d_call: TRBD1
j_call: TRBJ1-2
v_call: TRBV11-2
cdr3_aa: CASSRSGGGGASGYTF
cdr3_nt: TGTGCCAGCAGCCGCTCCGGAGGAGGGGGCGCAAGTGGCTACACCTTC

clone_size: .
d_call: .
j_call: TRBJ2-1
v_call: TRBV27
cdr3_aa: CASKGVGYNEQFF
cdr3_nt: TGTGCCAGCAAAGGGGTGGGGTACAATGAGCAGTTCTTC

clone_size: .
d_call: .
j_call: TRBJ2-2
v_call: TRBV12-3/TRBV12-4
cdr3_aa: CASSFAGSNTGELFF
cdr3_nt: TGTGCCAGCAGTTTTGCGGGGTCGAACACCGGGGAGCTGTTTTTT

clone_size: .
d_call: .
j_call: TRBJ2-7
v_call: TRBV21-1
cdr3_aa: CATKPRDKYISSYEQYF
cdr3_nt: TGTGCCACCAAGCCCCGGGACAAATATATCTCCTCCTACGAGCAGTACTTC

clone_size: .
d_call: TRBD1
j_call: TRBJ2-1
v_call: TRBV4-1
cdr3_aa: CASSPTGAYNEQFF
cdr3_nt: TGCGCCAGCAGCCCGACAGGGGCCTACAATGAGCAGTTCTTC

clone_size: .
d_call: TRBD2
j_call: TRBJ2-1
v_call: TRBV6-5
cdr3_aa: CASSYWPASGSYNEQFF
cdr3_nt: TGTGCCAGCAGTTACTGGCCGGCTAGCGGTTCCTACAATGAGCAGTTCTTC

clone_size: .
d_call: .
j_call: TRBJ2-1
v_call: TRBV10-3
cdr3_aa: CAISEAGWEQFF
cdr3_nt: TGTGCCATCAGTGAGGCCGGTTGGGAGCAGTTCTTC

clone_size: .
d_call: TRBD2
j_call: TRBJ2-1
v_call: TRBV20-1
cdr3_aa: CSARGTSGGNEQFF
cdr3_nt: TGCAGTGCTAGAGGGACTAGCGGAGGCAATGAGCAGTTCTTC

clone_size: .
d_call: TRBD1
j_call: TRBJ2-6
v_call: TRBV20-1
cdr3_aa: CSAGTGRISGANVLTF
cdr3_nt: TGCAGTGCCGGGACAGGGAGAATCTCTGGGGCCAACGTCCTGACTTTC

clone_size: .
d_call: .
j_call: TRBJ2-7
v_call: TRBV29-1
cdr3_aa: CSVLMTDRTYEQYF
cdr3_nt: TGCAGCGTCCTTATGACAGACCGGACCTACGAGCAGTACTTC

clone_size: once
d_call: TRBD1
j_call: TRBJ2-7
v_call: TRBV29-1
cdr3_aa: CSAVGQGGFEQYF
cdr3_nt: TGCAGCGCCGTGGGACAGGGGGGGTTCGAGCAGTACTTC

clone_size: .
d_call: .
j_call: TRBJ2-2
v_call: TRBV27
cdr3_aa: CASSGYRANTGELFF
cdr3_nt: TGTGCCAGCAGTGGGTACCGAGCGAACACCGGGGAGCTGTTTTTT

clone_size: .
d_call: .
j_call: TRBJ2-1
v_call: TRBV12-3/TRBV12-4
cdr3_aa: CASSLIPAATNNEQFF
cdr3_nt: TGTGCCAGCAGTTTGATTCCTGCGGCCACCAACAATGAGCAGTTCTTC

clone_size: few
d_call: .
j_call: TRBJ2-7
v_call: TRBV5-6
cdr3_aa: CASSLGLREQYF
cdr3_nt: TGTGCCAGCAGCTTGGGCCTCCGGGAGCAGTACTTC

clone_size: .
d_call: TRBD1
j_call: TRBJ2-2
v_call: TRBV5-5
cdr3_aa: CASSLPQGTGELFF
cdr3_nt: TGTGCCAGCAGCCTACCACAGGGGACCGGGGAGCTGTTTTTT

clone_size: once
d_call: .
j_call: TRBJ2-1
v_call: TRBV2
cdr3_aa: CASVGTGIPRPFF
cdr3_nt: .

clone_size: .
d_call: .
j_call: TRBJ1-1
v_call: TRBV19
cdr3_aa: CASTPRESTEAFF
cdr3_nt: TGTGCCAGTACACCCAGGGAGAGCACTGAAGCTTTCTTT

clone_size: .
d_call: TRBD1
j_call: TRBJ1-1
v_call: TRBV27
cdr3_aa: CASSSRTGPIPHEAFF
cdr3_nt: TGTGCCAGCAGTTCGCGGACAGGGCCCATCCCCCATGAAGCTTTCTTT

clone_size: .
d_call: .
j_call: TRBJ1-2
v_call: TRBV14
cdr3_aa: CASSLLPPDRANYGYTF
cdr3_nt: TGTGCCAGCAGCTTACTCCCTCCAGACCGAGCTAACTATGGCTACACCTTC

clone_size: .
d_call: .
j_call: TRBJ2-4
v_call: TRBV12-3/TRBV12-4
cdr3_aa: CASSLVVQGMDIQYF
cdr3_nt: TGTGCCAGCAGTTTAGTCGTCCAGGGAATGGACATTCAGTACTTC

clone_size: .
d_call: TRBD1
j_call: TRBJ1-1
v_call: TRBV10-3
cdr3_aa: CAISRLGQGEAFF
cdr3_nt: TGTGCCATCAGTCGTTTGGGACAGGGGGAAGCTTTCTTT

clone_size: few
d_call: .
j_call: TRBJ2-3
v_call: TRBV6-5
cdr3_aa: CASSYSSGSSWDTQYF
cdr3_nt: TGTGCCAGCAGTTACTCGTCAGGGAGCAGTTGGGATACGCAGTATTTT

clone_size: .
d_call: .
j_call: TRBJ2-7
v_call: TRBV20-1
cdr3_aa: CSAIPPGEQYF
cdr3_nt: TGCAGTGCTATCCCCCCGGGGGAGCAGTACTTC

clone_size: .
d_call: .
j_call: TRBJ1-5
v_call: TRBV27
cdr3_aa: CASRLASAQPQHF
cdr3_nt: TGTGCCAGCAGATTGGCATCCGCTCAGCCCCAGCATTTT

clone_size: .
d_call: .
j_call: TRBJ2-7
v_call: TRBV20-1
cdr3_aa: CSVRNPSAYEQYF
cdr3_nt: TGCAGTGTAAGGAATCCCTCAGCCTACGAGCAGTACTTC

clone_size: .
d_call: TRBD2
j_call: TRBJ2-7
v_call: TRBV6-5
cdr3_aa: CASSYGGRAYEQYF
cdr3_nt: TGTGCCAGCAGTTACGGTGGGAGGGCGTACGAGCAGTACTTC

clone_size: once
d_call: TRBD1
j_call: TRBJ2-1
v_call: TRBV2
cdr3_aa: CASPGQGAGEQFF
cdr3_nt: TGTGCCAGCCCGGGACAGGGGGCAGGGGAGCAGTTCTTC

clone_size: .
d_call: .
j_call: TRBJ2-2
v_call: TRBV30
cdr3_aa: CASLVISNVISGELFF
cdr3_nt: TGTGCCTCTCTAGTAATCAGCAATGTAATCTCCGGGGAGCTGTTTTTT

clone_size: .
d_call: .
j_call: TRBJ2-6
v_call: TRBV11-1
cdr3_aa: CASSSTVVRKGTSGANVLTF
cdr3_nt: TGTGCCAGCAGCTCCACAGTCGTTAGGAAAGGGACCTCTGGGGCCAACGTCCTGACTTTC

clone_size: .
d_call: TRBD2
j_call: TRBJ2-1
v_call: TRBV29-1
cdr3_aa: CSVVSREGRGEQFF
cdr3_nt: TGCAGCGTTGTTTCGCGGGAGGGCCGCGGTGAGCAGTTCTTC

clone_size: .
d_call: .
j_call: TRBJ1-1
v_call: TRBV20-1
cdr3_aa: CSARDMGEGNTEAFF
cdr3_nt: TGCAGTGCTAGAGATATGGGTGAAGGGAACACTGAAGCTTTCTTT

clone_size: .
d_call: .
j_call: TRBJ2-7
v_call: TRBV3-1
cdr3_aa: CASSPQNSYEQYF
cdr3_nt: TGTGCCAGCAGCCCACAGAACTCCTACGAGCAGTACTTC

clone_size: few
d_call: TRBD2
j_call: TRBJ2-1
v_call: TRBV14
cdr3_aa: CASSQDIGGRAHNEQFF
cdr3_nt: TGTGCCAGCAGCCAAGATATCGGCGGGAGGGCCCACAATGAGCAGTTCTTC